The next 4 T cell receptor beta chains were all read from a single sample in a study of PD-1 blockade in mismatch repair-deficient tumors. Profiled with immunoSEQ multiplex PCR; TCRdb holds only in-frame clones, not every one. The data hold some 70,000 clones, with almost 80% observed a single time. The specimen was peripheral blood, collected 2 weeks after starting pembrolizumab. These receptors came from an adult with mismatch repair-deficient cancer.

The chain has TRBV9 and TRBJ2-7; TRBD2 might be the D (6 bases). The CDR3 extends over 15 amino acids. V lost 1 base and J lost 5, with 16 bases in between. Germline V CDR1 and CDR2: SGDLS, YYNGEE. The CDR3 spells CASSVQSGLGDEQYF. The CDR3 coding sequence is TGTGCCAGCAGCGTACAATCGGGACTCGGCGACGAGCAGTACTTC.

This chain connects TRBV6-6 to TRBJ2-7, with no clear D. Germline V CDR1 and CDR2: MNHNY, SVGAGI (reference sequence). The CDR3 covers 15 residues. V gave up 0 bases and J gave up 2 bases, with 11 bases separating them. The CDR3, as DNA: TGTGCCAGCAGTTACTCGTTTGCAGGCGCCTACGAGCAGTACTTC. Its translation: CASSYSFAGAYEQYF.

This clone was observed a handful of times. The V gene is TRBV7-2, the J gene TRBJ2-1, with D unclear. This CDR3 has 15 residues. Germline V gives CDR1 SGHTA, CDR2 FQGNSA. With 1 base removed from V and 10 bases from J, the gap between germline ends came to 17 bases. The DNA for the CDR3 is TGTGCCAGCAGCTTAGAGAGAAGGGAAATGGACGAGCAGTTCTTC. It is translated as CASSLERREMDEQFF.

The chain joins TRBV29-1 to TRBJ2-1, with 7 bases aligning to TRBD2. Looked up from germline, CDR1 is SQVTM and CDR2 is ANQGSEA. V dropped 6 bases and J dropped 5; count of bases not matched to a gene: 7. The CDR3 is 13 amino acids. CDR3: CSVGSSGHNEQFF. CDR3 nucleotide sequence: TGCAGCGTAGGTTCTAGCGGCCACAATGAGCAGTTCTTC.